The rows below give T cell receptor beta chains drawn from one sample of a study of T cells after yellow fever vaccination. A single record per CDR3 protein comes from TCRdb applying MiXCR to the 5' RACE reads. The table lists 300,000 to 350,000 distinct CDR3 sequences, roughly 8.4% of them singletons. The source material was PBMCs, sampled more than 40 days after the first yellow fever vaccination. The receptors stem from a man aged 18 to 35 who received the YFV17D yellow fever vaccine. CDR3s include the opening cysteine and the closing phenylalanine or tryptophan. Fields, in order: D gene, J gene, clone size, V gene, CDR3 protein, CDR3 DNA. A D gene is named only where the DNA matches it firmly. A clone size is listed for some rows: how often the clone was seen (once, few, many), or a class if it is expanded.

>TRBD1|TRBJ2-5|many|TRBV11-2
CASTMRQGFSQETQYF
TGTGCCAGCACAATGAGACAGGGATTTAGCCAAGAGACCCAGTACTTC
>TRBD2|TRBJ2-1|.|TRBV29-1
CSVDGLAGGRVEQFF
TGCAGCGTTGATGGTCTAGCGGGGGGGCGGGTTGAGCAGTTCTTC
>.|TRBJ2-1|few|TRBV7-9
CASSLRGAAEGEQFF
TGTGCCAGCAGCTTACGGGGGGCGGCAGAAGGGGAGCAGTTCTTC
>.|TRBJ1-1|.|TRBV24-1
CATVTWFPCGETEAFF
TGTGCCACGGTGACGTGGTTTCCGTGCGGAGAGACTGAAGCTTTCTTT
>TRBD2|TRBJ2-6|few|TRBV5-1
CASSLGLAGRSGANVLTF
TGCGCCAGCAGCTTGGGACTAGCGGGGCGGTCTGGGGCCAACGTCCTGACTTTC
>.|TRBJ1-5|many|TRBV7-2
CASSLRASNQPQHF
TGTGCCAGCAGCTTACGGGCTAGCAATCAGCCCCAGCATTTT
>.|TRBJ2-3|few|TRBV5-1
CATKTGTTRLADTQYF
TGCGCCACCAAAACCGGGACCACCAGGTTGGCAGATACGCAGTATTTT
>.|TRBJ1-5|few|TRBV20-1
CSARDLGGGGNQPQHF
TGCAGTGCTAGAGATTTGGGGGGGGGAGGCAATCAGCCCCAGCATTTT
>TRBD1|TRBJ2-5|few|TRBV19
CASTPGTAIGETQYF
TGTGCCAGTACCCCCGGGACAGCCATAGGAGAGACCCAGTACTTC
>.|TRBJ2-2|few|TRBV7-2
CASSLEQHTGELFF
TGTGCCAGCAGCTTAGAGCAGCACACCGGGGAGCTGTTTTTT
>.|TRBJ2-2|few|TRBV5-4
CASSSTGITGELFF
TGTGCCAGCAGCTCCACCGGCATCACCGGGGAGCTGTTTTTT
>.|TRBJ1-4|few|TRBV4-3
CASSRWGEKLFF
TGCGCCAGCAGCCGGTGGGGTGAAAAACTGTTTTTT
>.|TRBJ1-2|.|TRBV19
CASNPGERNYGYTF
TGTGCCAGTAACCCAGGTGAGAGGAACTATGGCTACACCTTC
>TRBD2|TRBJ2-1|many|TRBV5-1
CASGLAAYNEQFF
TGCGCCAGTGGACTAGCGGCATACAATGAGCAGTTCTTC
>TRBD2|TRBJ2-3|many|TRBV12-3/TRBV12-4
CASRPGLAGIRKDTQYF
TGTGCCAGCAGACCAGGGCTAGCGGGGATCCGGAAAGATACGCAGTATTTT
>.|TRBJ2-2|.|TRBV6-1
CASTGINTGELFF
TGTGCCAGCACTGGGATCAACACCGGGGAGCTGTTTTTT
>TRBD2|TRBJ2-3|few|TRBV28
CASSPRGGVTDTQYF
TGTGCCAGCAGTCCGCGGGGGGGCGTCACAGATACGCAGTATTTT
>.|TRBJ1-1|many|TRBV27
CASSLLTGTEAFF
TGTGCCAGCAGTTTATTGACCGGCACTGAAGCTTTCTTT
>.|TRBJ1-1|many|TRBV28
CASRYRGSTEAFF
TGTGCCAGCAGATACCGGGGGAGCACTGAAGCTTTCTTT
>.|TRBJ2-7|few|TRBV30
CAWSENAGEQYF
TGTGCCTGGAGTGAGAACGCCGGCGAGCAGTACTTC
>.|TRBJ1-1|many|TRBV2
CASRPRSIGTEAFF
TGTGCCAGCAGGCCACGGAGCATTGGCACTGAAGCTTTCTTT
>.|TRBJ1-4|.|TRBV4-2
CASSQVGGNEKLLF
TGTGCCAGCAGCCAAGTTGGCGGGAATGAAAAACTGCTTTTT
>.|TRBJ2-1|few|TRBV18
CASSPLEGAYNEQFF
TGTGCCAGCTCACCCCTAGAGGGCGCCTACAATGAGCAGTTCTTC
>.|TRBJ1-5|.|TRBV6-2/TRBV6-3
CASTLRGGVQPQHF
TGTGCCAGCACCCTTCGGGGTGGTGTTCAGCCCCAGCATTTT
>TRBD2|TRBJ2-3|.|TRBV5-6
CASSQTSGDTDTQYF
TGTGCCAGCAGCCAAACTAGCGGGGACACAGATACGCAGTATTTT
>.|TRBJ1-3|few|TRBV4-3
CASSQDHNSGNTIYF
TGCGCCAGCAGCCAAGATCATAACTCTGGAAACACCATATATTTT
>.|TRBJ2-2|.|TRBV7-3
CASSFHGQNTGELFF
TGTGCCAGCAGCTTTCACGGACAGAACACCGGGGAGCTGTTTTTT
>.|TRBJ1-4|few|TRBV20-1
CSAELSEKLFF
TGCAGTGCTGAACTTAGTGAAAAACTGTTTTTT
>TRBD1|TRBJ1-5|.|TRBV7-2
CASSLSAQGAGGSNQPQHF
TGTGCCAGCAGCTTATCGGCACAGGGGGCTGGCGGTAGCAATCAGCCCCAGCATTTT
>.|TRBJ1-5|few|TRBV24-1
CATSRGVQPQHF
TGTGCCACCAGTCGCGGGGTTCAGCCCCAGCATTTT
>TRBD1|TRBJ1-1|.|TRBV5-1
CASSPGGGLNTEAFF
TGCGCCAGCAGCCCAGGGGGCGGGTTGAACACTGAAGCTTTCTTT
>TRBD2|TRBJ2-5|.|TRBV7-6
CASSSNEAAGGETQYF
TGTGCCAGCAGCTCCAACGAGGCAGCGGGGGGGGAGACCCAGTACTTC
>TRBD2|TRBJ2-5|.|TRBV20-1
CSARFQASGGRAQETQYF
TGCAGTGCTAGGTTTCAGGCTAGCGGGGGGCGGGCCCAAGAGACCCAGTACTTC
>.|TRBJ2-5|few|TRBV24-1
CATSERADLRTDPRETQYF
TGTGCCACCAGTGAGCGAGCAGACCTTAGAACTGATCCTCGAGAGACCCAGTACTTC
>.|TRBJ2-5|.|TRBV18
CASSPYTRNQETQYF
TGTGCCAGCTCACCATATACCAGGAACCAAGAGACCCAGTACTTC
>.|TRBJ2-2|few|TRBV7-3
CASSPRIFGQGGTGELFF
TGTGCCAGCAGCCCCCGTATTTTTGGGCAGGGCGGCACCGGGGAGCTGTTTTTT
>.|TRBJ2-5|.|TRBV7-3
CASSSATGETQYF
TGTGCCAGCAGCTCCGCTACGGGGGAGACCCAGTACTTC
>TRBD1|TRBJ1-2|few|TRBV7-3
CASSPRTGSDYGYTF
TGTGCCAGCAGCCCACGGACAGGGTCAGACTATGGCTACACCTTC
>.|TRBJ1-1|.|TRBV7-3
CASSLYITTEAFF
TGTGCCAGCAGCTTATACATCACCACTGAAGCTTTCTTT
>.|TRBJ1-1|few|TRBV5-1
CASSLDNRVGTEAFF
TGCGCCAGCAGCTTGGACAATAGGGTGGGTACTGAAGCTTTCTTT
>TRBD2|TRBJ2-1|few|TRBV7-6
CASSLGTSGGGSQGEFF
TGTGCCAGCAGCTTGGGGACTAGCGGGGGGGGGTCCCAGGGGGAGTTCTTC
>.|TRBJ2-7|few|TRBV28
CASRGGESGYHEQYF
TGTGCCAGCAGAGGCGGGGAGTCGGGTTACCACGAGCAGTACTTC
>.|TRBJ1-1|.|TRBV24-1
CATMAGVIAEAFF
TGTGCCACCATGGCAGGGGTGATCGCTGAAGCTTTCTTT
>TRBD2|TRBJ2-3|many|TRBV3-1
CASSLLGLAGDPRHSQYF
TGTGCCAGCAGCCTCCTGGGACTAGCGGGGGACCCCCGCCACTCGCAGTATTTT
>TRBD2|TRBJ2-5|.|TRBV7-3
CASSPGTKTQETQYF
TGTGCCAGCAGCCCGGGGACTAAAACTCAAGAGACCCAGTACTTC
>.|TRBJ1-3|.|TRBV28
CASSLGGIGNTIYF
TGTGCCAGCAGTTTAGGAGGGATTGGAAACACCATATATTTT
>.|TRBJ2-3|.|TRBV7-3
CASSLRVADTQYF
TGTGCCAGCAGCTTACGGGTCGCAGATACGCAGTATTTT
>.|TRBJ1-6|few|TRBV3-1
CARPRQGDHNSPLHF
TGTGCCAGACCTCGGCAGGGCGACCATAATTCACCCCTCCACTTT
>TRBD1|TRBJ2-3|.|TRBV5-1
CASSLGTGGPQYF
TGCGCCAGCAGCCTCGGGACAGGAGGTCCGCAGTATTTT
>TRBD1|TRBJ2-3|.|TRBV7-3
CASSLQGGQDTQYF
TGTGCCAGCAGCCTTCAAGGGGGCCAAGATACGCAGTATTTT